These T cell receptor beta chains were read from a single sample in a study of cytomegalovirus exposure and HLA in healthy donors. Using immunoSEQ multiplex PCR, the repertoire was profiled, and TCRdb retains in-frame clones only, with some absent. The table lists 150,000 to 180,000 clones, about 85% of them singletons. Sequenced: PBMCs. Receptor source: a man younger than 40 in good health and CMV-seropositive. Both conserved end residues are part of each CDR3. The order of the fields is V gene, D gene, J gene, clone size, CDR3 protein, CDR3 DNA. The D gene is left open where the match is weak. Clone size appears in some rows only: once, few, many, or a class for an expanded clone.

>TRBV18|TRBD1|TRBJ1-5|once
CASSPGDRGRVFQPQHF
TGTGCCAGCTCACCGGGGGACAGGGGGCGCGTTTTTCAGCCCCAGCATTTT
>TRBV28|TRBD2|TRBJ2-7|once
CASSHTSGSTHEQYF
TGTGCCAGCAGTCACACTAGCGGGAGTACCCACGAGCAGTACTTC
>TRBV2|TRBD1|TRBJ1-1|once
CASSPDRGRTEAFF
TGTGCCAGCAGCCCCGACAGGGGGCGCACTGAAGCTTTCTTT
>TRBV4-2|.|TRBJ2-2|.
CASSQDGAGELFF
TGTGCCAGCAGCCAAGATGGAGCCGGGGAGCTGTTTTTT
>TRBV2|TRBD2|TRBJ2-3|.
CASSEGWTSGGDTQYF
TGTGCCAGCAGTGAGGGTTGGACTAGCGGGGGTGATACGCAGTATTTT
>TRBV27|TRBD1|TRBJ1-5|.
CASSKWGQDQPQHF
TGTGCCAGCAGTAAATGGGGACAGGATCAGCCCCAGCATTTT
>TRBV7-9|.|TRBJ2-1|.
CASSLSVSNNEQFF
TGTGCCAGCAGCTTAAGCGTCAGCAACAATGAGCAGTTCTTC
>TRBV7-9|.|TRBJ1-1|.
CASSLAGGRGTNTEAFF
TGTGCCAGCAGCTTAGCGGGGGGTAGGGGAACGAACACTGAAGCTTTCTTT
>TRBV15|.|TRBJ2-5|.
CATSRGSGVWETQYF
TGTGCCACCAGCAGAGGATCTGGAGTCTGGGAGACCCAGTACTTC
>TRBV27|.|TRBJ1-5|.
CASSSFLSQGPDQPQHF
TGTGCCAGCAGTTCATTTTTATCGCAGGGTCCGGATCAGCCCCAGCATTTT
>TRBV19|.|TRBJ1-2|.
CASSGLPNYGYTF
TGTGCCAGTAGTGGCCTGCCTAACTATGGCTACACCTTC
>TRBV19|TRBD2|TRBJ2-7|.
CASSRTSGSYEQYF
TGTGCCAGTAGTAGGACTAGCGGGAGCTACGAGCAGTACTTC
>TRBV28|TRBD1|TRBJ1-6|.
CASSGTGNSPLHF
TGTGCCAGCAGCGGGACAGGGAATTCACCCCTCCACTTT
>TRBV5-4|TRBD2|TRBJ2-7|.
CASSPLAASGFSYEQYF
TGTGCCAGCAGCCCCCTCGCGGCTAGCGGATTCTCCTACGAGCAGTACTTC
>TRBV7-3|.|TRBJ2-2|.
CASSSKGPAGTGELFF
TGTGCCAGCAGCTCAAAAGGCCCCGCGGGAACCGGGGAGCTGTTTTTT
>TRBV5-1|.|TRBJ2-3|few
CASSLQSGTDTQYF
TGCGCCAGCAGCTTGCAGTCAGGGACAGATACGCAGTATTTT
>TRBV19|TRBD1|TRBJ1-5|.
CASSMTGRQPQHF
TGTGCCAGTAGCATGACAGGGCGTCAGCCCCAGCATTTT
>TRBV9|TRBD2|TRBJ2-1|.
CASSVEGTSGTYNEQFF
TGTGCCAGCAGCGTAGAAGGGACTAGCGGGACTTACAATGAGCAGTTCTTC
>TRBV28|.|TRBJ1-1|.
CASSPPGTEAFF
TGTGCCAGCAGTCCCCCGGGCACTGAAGCTTTCTTT
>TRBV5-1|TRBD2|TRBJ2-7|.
CASSPSGRYEQYF
TGCGCCAGCAGCCCCAGCGGGAGGTACGAGCAGTACTTC
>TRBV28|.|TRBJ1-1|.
CASSWGLTGTEAFF
TGTGCCAGCAGTTGGGGGCTCACAGGCACTGAAGCTTTCTTT
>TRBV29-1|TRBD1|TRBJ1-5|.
CSVDTGAGNQPQHF
TGCAGCGTGGATACAGGGGCGGGCAATCAGCCCCAGCATTTT
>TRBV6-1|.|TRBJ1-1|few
CASIRQLEAFF
TGTGCCAGCATCCGACAGCTTGAAGCTTTCTTT
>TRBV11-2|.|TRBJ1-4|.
CASSLGQGGEKLFF
TGTGCCAGCAGCTTAGGGCAGGGAGGAGAAAAACTGTTTTTT
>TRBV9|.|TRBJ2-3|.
CASSVATDTQYF
TGTGCCAGCAGCGTTGCGACAGATACGCAGTATTTT
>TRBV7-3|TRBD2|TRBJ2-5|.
CASSYIAGVMETQYF
TGTGCCAGCAGCTATATAGCGGGAGTAATGGAGACCCAGTACTTC
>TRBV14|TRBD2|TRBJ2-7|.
CASSQTGLGEQYF
TGTGCCAGCAGCCAAACGGGACTAGGAGAGCAGTACTTC
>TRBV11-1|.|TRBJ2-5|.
CASSLTGLETQYF
TGTGCCAGCAGCTTAACAGGGTTGGAGACCCAGTACTTC
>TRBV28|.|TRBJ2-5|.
CASKEETQYF
TGTGCCAGCAAGGAGGAGACCCAGTACTTC
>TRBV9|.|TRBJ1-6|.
CASSEGGGTNSPLHF
TGTGCCAGCAGCGAGGGAGGGGGGACTAATTCACCCCTCCACTTT
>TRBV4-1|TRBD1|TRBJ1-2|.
CASSQDLTGGGYTF
TGCGCCAGCAGCCAAGATTTGACAGGGGGCGGCTACACCTTC
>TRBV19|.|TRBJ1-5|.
CASSILSRTSNQPQHF
TGTGCCAGTAGTATCCTGAGTAGAACGTCCAATCAGCCCCAGCATTTT
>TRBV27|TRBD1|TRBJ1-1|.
CASSLWPTGGWDTEAFF
TGTGCCAGCAGTTTATGGCCCACAGGGGGCTGGGACACTGAAGCTTTCTTT
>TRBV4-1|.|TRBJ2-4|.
CARSGVRNF
TGCGCCAGATCAGGGGTCAGGAACTTC
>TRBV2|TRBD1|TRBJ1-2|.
CASTVGQIYGYTF
TGTGCCAGCACCGTGGGACAGATCTATGGCTACACCTTC
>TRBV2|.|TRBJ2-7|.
CASSLQGVHEQYF
TGTGCCAGCAGCTTACAGGGTGTCCACGAGCAGTACTTC
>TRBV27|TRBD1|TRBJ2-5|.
CASSSRGPRETQYF
TGTGCCAGCAGTTCCAGGGGGCCGCGGGAGACCCAGTACTTC
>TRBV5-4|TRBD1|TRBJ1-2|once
CASSHTGTGGFGYTF
TGTGCCAGCAGCCACACCGGGACAGGGGGCTTTGGCTACACCTTC